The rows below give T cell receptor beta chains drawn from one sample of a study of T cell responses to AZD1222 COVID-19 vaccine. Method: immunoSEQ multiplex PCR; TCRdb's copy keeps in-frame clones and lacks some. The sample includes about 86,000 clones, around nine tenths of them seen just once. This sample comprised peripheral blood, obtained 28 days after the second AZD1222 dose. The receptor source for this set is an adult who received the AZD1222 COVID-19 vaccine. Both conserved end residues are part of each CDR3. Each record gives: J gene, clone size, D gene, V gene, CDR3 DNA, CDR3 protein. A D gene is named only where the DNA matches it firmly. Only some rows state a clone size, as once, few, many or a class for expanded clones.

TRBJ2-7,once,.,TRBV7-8,TGTGCCAGCAGCTTAGATAGCATCGATAACGAGCAGTACTTC,CASSLDSIDNEQYF
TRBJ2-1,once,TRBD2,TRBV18,TGTGCCAGCTCACAGACTAGCGGGAGGGGTAGCTCCTACAATGAGCAGTTCTTC,CASSQTSGRGSSYNEQFF
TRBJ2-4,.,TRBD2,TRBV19,TGTGCCAGTAGAGAGTCGCCTAGCGGGAGGGGAGGCTCCAAAAACATTCAGTACTTC,CASRESPSGRGGSKNIQYF
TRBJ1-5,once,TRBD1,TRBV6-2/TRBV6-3,TGTGCCAGCAGTTCACCCCGGGACAGCGGGGCGGCGTATCAGCCCCAGCATTTT,CASSSPRDSGAAYQPQHF
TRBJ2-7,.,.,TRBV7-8,TGTGCCAGCAGCTTAGGACCGAGTTACGAGCAGTACTTC,CASSLGPSYEQYF
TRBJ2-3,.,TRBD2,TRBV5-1,TGCGCCAGCGGGGGGGACTTTCCCACAGATACGCAGTATTTT,CASGGDFPTDTQYF
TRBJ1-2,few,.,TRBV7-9,TGTGCCAGCAGCTCGGAGTTCGGGACACTCTATGGCTACACCTTC,CASSSEFGTLYGYTF
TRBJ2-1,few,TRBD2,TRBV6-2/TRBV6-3,TGTGCCAGCAGTTACGGGCTAGCGGGAGCTCGAAAGTTCTTC,CASSYGLAGARKFF
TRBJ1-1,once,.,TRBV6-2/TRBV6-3,TGTGCCAGCAGTTACGCTCCGGGAGGGAACACTGAAGCTTTCTTT,CASSYAPGGNTEAFF
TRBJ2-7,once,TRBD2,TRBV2,TGTGCCAGCAGGACAGCGGGGCCGCCATCCTACGAGCAGTACTTC,CASRTAGPPSYEQYF
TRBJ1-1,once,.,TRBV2,TGTGCCAGCAACCAGTACAGGGAGGGCACTGAAGCTTTCTTT,CASNQYREGTEAFF
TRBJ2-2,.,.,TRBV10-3,TGTGCCATCAGGGGGGGGACAGGAAACACCGGGGAGCTGTTTTTT,CAIRGGTGNTGELFF
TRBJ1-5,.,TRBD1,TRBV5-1,TGCGCCAGCAGCCGACAGGGCGGGGATCAGCCCCAGCATTTT,CASSRQGGDQPQHF
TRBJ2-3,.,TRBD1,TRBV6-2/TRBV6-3,TGTGCCAGCAGTTACGGGGACAGGGGAGCAGATACGCAGTATTTT,CASSYGDRGADTQYF
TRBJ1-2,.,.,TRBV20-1,TGCAGTGCTAGTCAAGGGGCGGGAGGCTACACCTTC,CSASQGAGGYTF
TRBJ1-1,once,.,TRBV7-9,TGTGCCAGCAGCTTAGATGTAGAAGCTTTCTTT,CASSLDVEAFF
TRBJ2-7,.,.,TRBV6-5,TGTGCCAGCGGTCGCCGAGAGGGGGCCTACGAGCAGTACTTC,CASGRREGAYEQYF
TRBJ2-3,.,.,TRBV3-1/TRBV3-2,TGTGCCAGCAGCCTGCAGCCCACAGATACGCAGTATTTT,CASSLQPTDTQYF
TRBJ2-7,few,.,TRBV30,TGTGCCTGGAAGGAGGAATGGAGCTCCTACGAGCAGTACTTC,CAWKEEWSSYEQYF
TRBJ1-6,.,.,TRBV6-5,TGTGCCAGCAGGTGGACAATCCGGGGAGATTCACCCCTCCACTTT,CASRWTIRGDSPLHF
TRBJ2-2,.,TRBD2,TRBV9,TGTGCCAGCAGCGTAGTCCGGACTAGCGCAACGAACACCGGGGAGCTGTTTTTT,CASSVVRTSATNTGELFF
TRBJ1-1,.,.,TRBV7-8,TGTGCCAGCAGCTTAGAAAGTGGGGGAGGGGGCACTGAAGCTTTCTTT,CASSLESGGGGTEAFF
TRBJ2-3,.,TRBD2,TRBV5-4,TGTGCCAGCAGCGGGACTAGCGTGGATACGCAGTATTTT,CASSGTSVDTQYF
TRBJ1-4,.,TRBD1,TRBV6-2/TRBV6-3,TGTGCCAGCAGTTACACGACAGGGGGAGAAAAACTGTTTTTT,CASSYTTGGEKLFF
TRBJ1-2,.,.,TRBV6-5,TGTGCCAGCAGTTACTCGAAGGCCAGGGTTCATGGCTACACCTTC,CASSYSKARVHGYTF
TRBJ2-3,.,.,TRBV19,TGTGCCAGTAGTTACGGAACAGATACGCAGTATTTT,CASSYGTDTQYF
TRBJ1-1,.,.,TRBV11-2,TGTGCCAGCAGCTTAGGCCCAACACGGAACACTGAAGCTTTCTTT,CASSLGPTRNTEAFF
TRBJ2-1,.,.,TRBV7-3,TGTGCCAGCAGCTACGACCCGAGCTCCTACAATGAGCAGTTCTTC,CASSYDPSSYNEQFF
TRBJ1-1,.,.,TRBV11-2,TGTGCCAGCAGCTTCCTAGGACAGATGAACACTGAAGCTTTCTTT,CASSFLGQMNTEAFF
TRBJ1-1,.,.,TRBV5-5,TGTGCCAGCAGAGCTACAGGGAACACTGAAGCTTTCTTT,CASRATGNTEAFF
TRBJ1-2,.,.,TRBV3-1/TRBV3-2,TGTGCCAGCAGCCAAAAGTCGGGGGGTGTCTATGGCTACACCTTC,CASSQKSGGVYGYTF
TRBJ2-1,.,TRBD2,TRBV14,TGTGCCAGCAGTAGGTGGGCTAGCGGGAGAACGAGCAATGAGCAGTTCTTC,CASSRWASGRTSNEQFF
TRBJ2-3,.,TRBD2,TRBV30,TGTGCCTGGAAGGTTTCGGCTAGCGGGAGGGCTTCAGATACGCAGTATTTT,CAWKVSASGRASDTQYF